Listed below are T cell receptor beta chains from one sample, sequenced in a study of cytomegalovirus exposure and HLA in healthy donors. Clones were read by immunoSEQ multiplex PCR, and TCRdb kept only the in-frame ones, dropping some. The sample carries around 150,000 clones, over 80% recorded once. The sequenced sample was PBMCs. These receptors all come from a male donor in good health and CMV-seronegative. CDR3s include the opening cysteine and the closing phenylalanine or tryptophan. D genes are given only for firm matches. The size entry is marked missing in some rows and otherwise reads once, few, many or a size class.

j_call: TRBJ2-2
v_call: TRBV6-1
d_call: NA
clone_size: NA
cdr3_nt: TGTGCCAGCAGTGCCATACGGGGGATATCCGGGGAGCTGTTTTTT
cdr3_aa: CASSAIRGISGELFF

j_call: TRBJ2-3
v_call: TRBV29-1
d_call: NA
clone_size: NA
cdr3_nt: TGCAGCGCTCAGGGGATAGGGACAGATACGCAGTATTTT
cdr3_aa: CSAQGIGTDTQYF

j_call: TRBJ2-7
v_call: TRBV5-4
d_call: TRBD2
clone_size: few
cdr3_nt: TGTGCCAGCAGCTTATCCGCTAGCGGGATTGACGAGCAGTACTTC
cdr3_aa: CASSLSASGIDEQYF

j_call: TRBJ1-1
v_call: TRBV6-5
d_call: NA
clone_size: NA
cdr3_nt: TGTGCCAGCAGTCGACAGTTGAACACTGAAGCTTTCTTT
cdr3_aa: CASSRQLNTEAFF

j_call: TRBJ2-7
v_call: TRBV7-2
d_call: NA
clone_size: NA
cdr3_nt: TGTGCCAGCAGCTTAGGGGACTTTTTTCCTGCCTACGAGCAGTACTTC
cdr3_aa: CASSLGDFFPAYEQYF

j_call: TRBJ1-4
v_call: TRBV7-8
d_call: NA
clone_size: NA
cdr3_nt: TGTGCCAGCCTCCCCTTGGGGCTGGGAGAAAAACTGTTTTTT
cdr3_aa: CASLPLGLGEKLFF

j_call: TRBJ2-1
v_call: TRBV10-3
d_call: NA
clone_size: few
cdr3_nt: TGTGCCATCAGTGAGAAGGGGGGGTTCGACAATGAGCAGTTCTTC
cdr3_aa: CAISEKGGFDNEQFF

j_call: TRBJ2-1
v_call: TRBV7-6
d_call: TRBD2
clone_size: NA
cdr3_nt: TGTGCCAGCAGCTTAGTAGCGGGAGCCAGAAATGAGCAGTTCTTC
cdr3_aa: CASSLVAGARNEQFF

j_call: TRBJ1-1
v_call: TRBV6-6
d_call: TRBD1
clone_size: NA
cdr3_nt: TGTGCCAGCAGTTGGGACAGGGGAAGCACTGAAGCTTTCTTT
cdr3_aa: CASSWDRGSTEAFF

j_call: TRBJ2-3
v_call: TRBV4-1
d_call: TRBD2
clone_size: NA
cdr3_nt: TGCGCCAGCAGCCCACTAACTCTAGCGGGAGCGGCAGATACGCAGTATTTT
cdr3_aa: CASSPLTLAGAADTQYF

j_call: TRBJ1-2
v_call: TRBV19
d_call: TRBD1
clone_size: NA
cdr3_nt: TGTGCCAGTAGTACCGGGACAGTCTATGGCTACACCTTC
cdr3_aa: CASSTGTVYGYTF

j_call: TRBJ2-5
v_call: TRBV5-4
d_call: NA
clone_size: once
cdr3_nt: TGTGCCAGCAGCCCCCACACAGCGGGCGAAGAGACCCAGTACTTC
cdr3_aa: CASSPHTAGEETQYF

j_call: TRBJ1-4
v_call: TRBV6-1
d_call: NA
clone_size: NA
cdr3_nt: TGTGCCAGCAGTGAAGCGCTTCTCCCAGGCCAGGGTGAAAAACTGTTTTTT
cdr3_aa: CASSEALLPGQGEKLFF

j_call: TRBJ2-7
v_call: TRBV5-1
d_call: TRBD1
clone_size: few
cdr3_nt: TGCGCCAGCAGCATGACAGGGGCGCTCTACGAGCAGTACTTC
cdr3_aa: CASSMTGALYEQYF

j_call: TRBJ2-3
v_call: TRBV7-2
d_call: TRBD2
clone_size: NA
cdr3_nt: TGTGCCAGCAGCTTAACGGCGTCGGGGGGGGCAACAGATACGCAGTATTTT
cdr3_aa: CASSLTASGGATDTQYF

j_call: TRBJ2-1
v_call: TRBV4-1
d_call: TRBD2
clone_size: few
cdr3_nt: TGCGCCAGCAGCCAAGAGTTAGCGGGGGCGACCACCTTAAGGAATGAGCAGTTCTTC
cdr3_aa: CASSQELAGATTLRNEQFF

j_call: TRBJ2-4
v_call: TRBV19
d_call: TRBD2
clone_size: NA
cdr3_nt: TGTGCCAGTAGTGGCTCGGGACTAGCGGGCGTTATAGCCAAAAACATTCAGTACTTC
cdr3_aa: CASSGSGLAGVIAKNIQYF

j_call: TRBJ1-5
v_call: TRBV30
d_call: TRBD1
clone_size: NA
cdr3_nt: TGTGCCTGGAGTTACGGGACAGGCAATCAGCCCCAGCATTTT
cdr3_aa: CAWSYGTGNQPQHF

j_call: TRBJ2-7
v_call: TRBV10-3
d_call: NA
clone_size: NA
cdr3_nt: TGTGCCATCAGTGACCCGGGACACGGTGGGCACGAGCAGTACTTC
cdr3_aa: CAISDPGHGGHEQYF

j_call: TRBJ1-4
v_call: TRBV6-6
d_call: TRBD1
clone_size: NA
cdr3_nt: TGTGCCAGCAGGTTCCCGGGACAGTCAAATGAAAAACTGTTTTTT
cdr3_aa: CASRFPGQSNEKLFF

j_call: TRBJ1-2
v_call: TRBV7-8
d_call: NA
clone_size: NA
cdr3_nt: TGTGCCAGCAGCCCGGGGGGGGGAGTAAACTATGGCTACACCTTC
cdr3_aa: CASSPGGGVNYGYTF

j_call: TRBJ2-2
v_call: TRBV19
d_call: NA
clone_size: NA
cdr3_nt: TGTGCCAGTAGTATTGGCCGTAAGAACACCGGGGAGCTGTTTTTT
cdr3_aa: CASSIGRKNTGELFF

j_call: TRBJ2-5
v_call: TRBV2
d_call: TRBD1
clone_size: NA
cdr3_nt: TGTGCCAGCACCCAACCCGGGACAGAGCAAGAGACCCAGTACTTC
cdr3_aa: CASTQPGTEQETQYF

j_call: TRBJ2-7
v_call: TRBV10-1
d_call: NA
clone_size: few
cdr3_nt: TGCGCCAGCAGTGGACTATACGAGCAGTACTTC
cdr3_aa: CASSGLYEQYF

j_call: TRBJ2-7
v_call: TRBV11-2
d_call: TRBD1
clone_size: once
cdr3_nt: TGTGCCAGCAGCCCAAGCTCGGGACAGGGGTACGAGCAGTACTTC
cdr3_aa: CASSPSSGQGYEQYF

j_call: TRBJ2-7
v_call: TRBV2
d_call: TRBD1
clone_size: NA
cdr3_nt: TGTGCCAGCAGTGGCCCCGGGACAGGGGGCTACGAGCAGTACTTC
cdr3_aa: CASSGPGTGGYEQYF

j_call: TRBJ2-3
v_call: TRBV27
d_call: NA
clone_size: NA
cdr3_nt: TGTGCCAGCAGTATAACCCCAGGGTGGGATACGCAGTATTTT
cdr3_aa: CASSITPGWDTQYF

j_call: TRBJ1-5
v_call: TRBV4-1
d_call: NA
clone_size: NA
cdr3_nt: TGCGCCAGCAGCCTATTAGAAGGCCGGGGGACTCAGCCCCAGCATTTT
cdr3_aa: CASSLLEGRGTQPQHF

j_call: TRBJ2-1
v_call: TRBV19
d_call: TRBD2
clone_size: NA
cdr3_nt: TGTGCCAGTAGTCCAGGACTAGCGGGGGGAATATACAATGAGCAGTTCTTC
cdr3_aa: CASSPGLAGGIYNEQFF

j_call: TRBJ1-4
v_call: TRBV18
d_call: NA
clone_size: NA
cdr3_nt: TGTGCCACCACCGGAGCAACTAATGAAAAACTGTTTTTT
cdr3_aa: CATTGATNEKLFF

j_call: TRBJ2-3
v_call: TRBV19
d_call: TRBD2
clone_size: NA
cdr3_nt: TGTGCCAGTGGTGGGACTAGCGGTAATACGCAGTATTTT
cdr3_aa: CASGGTSGNTQYF

j_call: TRBJ1-6
v_call: TRBV6-1
d_call: NA
clone_size: NA
cdr3_nt: TGTGCCAGCAGGGGGGGACGGGTAGATAATTCACCCCTCCACTTT
cdr3_aa: CASRGGRVDNSPLHF

j_call: TRBJ2-7
v_call: TRBV2
d_call: TRBD2
clone_size: NA
cdr3_nt: TGTGCCAGCACCGCAGGGAGGGTGTCCTACGAGCAGTACTTC
cdr3_aa: CASTAGRVSYEQYF

j_call: TRBJ1-1
v_call: TRBV29-1
d_call: NA
clone_size: NA
cdr3_nt: TGCAGCGTTAAGGAGGAGGGGTACACTGAAGCTTTCTTT
cdr3_aa: CSVKEEGYTEAFF

j_call: TRBJ2-5
v_call: TRBV5-1
d_call: TRBD2
clone_size: few
cdr3_nt: TGCGCCAGCAGCCTGGGACTAGCGGGGGGGCCCCGAGAGACCCAGTACTTC
cdr3_aa: CASSLGLAGGPRETQYF

j_call: TRBJ2-7
v_call: TRBV11-3
d_call: NA
clone_size: NA
cdr3_nt: TGTGCCAGCAGCCCGGACAGAATCTCCTACGAGCAGTACTTC
cdr3_aa: CASSPDRISYEQYF

j_call: TRBJ2-1
v_call: TRBV4-3
d_call: TRBD1
clone_size: NA
cdr3_nt: TGCGCCAGCAGCCAAGATCCGGACAGGCTTGCTTACAATGAGCAGTTCTTC
cdr3_aa: CASSQDPDRLAYNEQFF

j_call: TRBJ2-1
v_call: TRBV5-4
d_call: TRBD1
clone_size: NA
cdr3_nt: TGTGCCAGCAGTCCCGGGACAGGGGGCTTTAATGAGCAGTTCTTC
cdr3_aa: CASSPGTGGFNEQFF

j_call: TRBJ2-7
v_call: TRBV7-2
d_call: NA
clone_size: NA
cdr3_nt: TGTGCCAGCAGCTTAAACCCTAAGTGGGGCGGTTTCGACGAGCAGTACTTC
cdr3_aa: CASSLNPKWGGFDEQYF

j_call: TRBJ1-1
v_call: TRBV5-1
d_call: NA
clone_size: NA
cdr3_nt: TGCGCCAGCAGCCTGGACCCCGGGGGGAGAGGTGAAGCTTTCTTT
cdr3_aa: CASSLDPGGRGEAFF

j_call: TRBJ2-2
v_call: TRBV11-2
d_call: NA
clone_size: NA
cdr3_nt: TGTGCCAGCAGCTTCGGGTACGGCGGGGAGCTGTTTTTT
cdr3_aa: CASSFGYGGELFF

j_call: TRBJ2-7
v_call: TRBV9
d_call: NA
clone_size: few
cdr3_nt: TGTGCCAGCAGCGCCGAGGGGGGGGCCTACGAGCAGTACTTC
cdr3_aa: CASSAEGGAYEQYF

j_call: TRBJ1-1
v_call: TRBV6-4
d_call: NA
clone_size: NA
cdr3_nt: TGTGCCAGCAGTGACATGTCAGGAACTGAAGCTTTCTTT
cdr3_aa: CASSDMSGTEAFF

j_call: TRBJ2-1
v_call: TRBV5-4
d_call: NA
clone_size: NA
cdr3_nt: TGTGCCAGCAGCTTGTCTAGCGAACCCTACAATGAGCAGTTCTTC
cdr3_aa: CASSLSSEPYNEQFF

j_call: TRBJ1-4
v_call: TRBV5-4
d_call: NA
clone_size: NA
cdr3_nt: TGTGCCAGCAGCTTGAGTAGGGGAATTAATGAAAAACTGTTTTTT
cdr3_aa: CASSLSRGINEKLFF

j_call: TRBJ2-2
v_call: TRBV5-4
d_call: NA
clone_size: NA
cdr3_nt: TGTGCCAGCAGCGTACAGGGGAACACCGGGGAGCTGTTTTTT
cdr3_aa: CASSVQGNTGELFF